This entry lists 32 T cell receptor beta chains sequenced from one sample in a study of regulatory T cells in long-lasting Graves disease (dated by TCRdb to about 2021). Libraries were constructed by multiplex PCR. This sample was sequenced with an Illumina HiSeq 4000. CDR3 regions were amplified by Arm-PCR with iRepertoire HTBI primers to construct TCR beta libraries. TCRdb reanalyzed the raw reads on its own, using fastp at Q25 for trimming and MiXCR for clone calling, and kept in-frame beta chains. Each record represents a unique CDR3 protein, reported with the most common genes and DNA among its rows. The sample profile shows 680,000 or so distinct CDR3 sequences; 16% of them were found once. The ten largest make up more than 15% of the sample. The time point label, read with the paper, signifies: newly diagnosed GD, antithyroid drugs for less than 3 months. For both TCR sequencing and RNA sequencing, RNA was extracted from PBMCs using TRIzol.

The data were also submitted as part of a second study, on T cells in Graves' hyperthyroidism and ophthalmopathy.

The specimen comprised peripheral blood mononuclear cells (PBMCs), sampled at new diagnosis, from a patient treated with antithyroid drugs. The receptor set was obtained from a woman aged 25 to 39 with Graves disease. Donor details come from another sample of the same person, matched by shared clones.

This clonotype was detected many times. The chain links TRBV11-2 to TRBJ2-5; no firm D call. CDR1 and CDR2 (germline): SGHAT, FQNNGV. The CDR3 consists of 12 residues. V was clipped by 5 bases and J by 5 bases, with 9 bases between them. CDR3 DNA sequence: TGTGCCAGCAGCCCTGTCGGGGAGACCCAGTACTTC. Its translation: CASSPVGETQYF.

This clonotype was recorded a few times. The chain has TRBV12-3 or TRBV12-4 and TRBJ1-2, with 7 bases that match TRBD1. V lost 5 bases, J lost 4 bases, and 13 bases stayed unmatched. This CDR3 spans 16 amino acids. This chain's CDR3 is CASSPRGGARPYGYTF. DNA of the CDR3: TGTGCCAGCAGTCCCAGGGGGGGGGCGAGACCCTATGGCTACACCTTC.

The rearrangement links TRBV7-3 to TRBJ2-1; D not certain. The CDR3 consists of 16 residues. Germline CDR1 SGHTA, CDR2 FQGTGA. The germline V and J ends were trimmed by 5 bases and 0 bases, with 14 bases remaining between them. In nucleotides, the CDR3 is TGTGCCAGCAGCCCGGGTGGGATAGGCTCCTACAATGAGCAGTTCTTC. Protein: CASSPGGIGSYNEQFF.

This clonotype was detected many times. For the CDR3, the DNA is TGTGCCAGCAGCCGCTCAAGCACAGATACGCAGTATTTT. It translates to CASSRSSTDTQYF. This chain links TRBV28 with TRBJ2-3, with unresolved D. The V gene lost 6 bases and the J gene lost 0 bases, with 7 bases spanning the gap. CDR3 length: 13 amino acids. Germline lookup yields CDR1 MDHEN and CDR2 SYDVKM.

The sample holds a few counts of this clonotype. The chain joins TRBV29-1 to TRBJ2-4, with D possibly being TRBD1 or TRBD2 (5 bases each). Trimming removed 7 bases from V and 8 bases from J, with 18 bases in between. From germline, CDR1 is SQVTM and CDR2 ANQGSEA. The length of the CDR3 is 13 residues. This CDR3 reads CSARAGPGDIQYF. Here the CDR3 DNA reads TGCAGCGCAAGAGCAGGGCCCGGGGACATTCAGTACTTC.

The rearrangement joins TRBV14 to TRBJ2-2; perhaps D is TRBD1 or TRBD2 (5 bases each). V lost 4 bases and J 6 bases, leaving 15 bases between the germline ends. Germline loops: CDR1 SGHDN, CDR2 FVKESK. This CDR3 comprises 15 residues. The CDR3 DNA is TGTGCCAGCAGCCTATGGGACCAGGTATCCGGGGAGCTGTTTTTT. Its protein product is CASSLWDQVSGELFF.

This clonotype was detected a few times. This chain uses TRBV3-1 with TRBJ2-7; D possibly corresponds to TRBD1 (5 bases). In germline, CDR1 is LGHDT, CDR2 YNNKEL (reference sequence). The CDR3 is 13 residues long. V was shortened by 4 bases and J by 9 bases, with 16 bases between the two germline ends. The CDR3 nucleotides are TGTGCCAGCAGCCCAGGAAGGGAAAGGGGGCAGTACTTC. It is translated as CASSPGRERGQYF.

The sample holds many counts of this clonotype. The chain links TRBV20-1 to TRBJ2-1; the match to TRBD2 covers 11 bases. The CDR3 is 13 residues long. Germline lookup yields CDR1 DFQATT and CDR2 SNEGSKA (reference sequence). V dropped 6 bases and J dropped 9; count of bases not matched to a gene: 7. CDR3 nucleotides: TGCAGTGCGACTAGCGGGACCTGGGGTGAGCAGTTCTTC. As protein: CSATSGTWGEQFF.

This chain uses TRBV7-3 with TRBJ2-2; 9 bases match TRBD2. The V gene end was trimmed by 5 bases and the J gene end by 6 bases; junction bases not matched to a gene: 10. The CDR3 contains 16 residues. The germline V gene has CDR1 SGHTA and CDR2 FQGTGA. The CDR3 bases are TGTGCCAGCAGCCCTAGCGGGAACCAACGGGCCGGGGAGCTGTTTTTT. Residues: CASSPSGNQRAGELFF.

V and J are TRBV5-1 and TRBJ1-2; TRBD1 is a possible D gene (5 bases). This CDR3 contains 15 residues. V lost 3 bases to trimming and J lost 4 bases, with 16 bases between them. Germline V gene sequence: CDR1 SGHRS, CDR2 YFSETQ. The CDR3 DNA follows: TGCGCCAGCAGCTCCCTGGGGGGGAAGAGCTATGGCTACACCTTC. It encodes CASSSLGGKSYGYTF.

This chain uses TRBV5-1 with TRBJ1-5, with no clear D. The CDR3 length is 14 residues. The V end was cut by 4 bases, the J end by 9 bases, with 17 bases between. CDR1 and CDR2 (germline): SGHRS, YFSETQ. The CDR3 protein is CASSPVSVPGPQHF. The DNA of the CDR3 is TGCGCCAGCAGCCCCGTATCGGTCCCCGGGCCCCAGCATTTT.

This clonotype showed up many times. DNA of the CDR3: TGTGCCAGCAGCCCCCGTACGGACACAGTGACCTACGAGCAGTACTTC. This codes for CASSPRTDTVTYEQYF. This chain connects TRBV9 to TRBJ2-7, with D perhaps matching TRBD1 (5 bases). From germline, CDR1 is SGDLS and CDR2 YYNGEE. This CDR3 has 16 amino acids. V lost 4 bases to trimming and J lost 2 bases, with 19 bases between them.

This clonotype was seen a few times. The chain uses TRBV6-1 and TRBJ2-6; TRBD1 matches at 12 bases. J lost 1 base, V lost 10 bases, and 14 bases had no gene match. Germline-derived CDR1 and CDR2 are MNHNS and SASEGT. The length of the CDR3 is 19 residues. DNA for the CDR3: TGTGCCACTCACAGCGACCCGGGACAGGGGGCTTCTGGGGCCAACGTCCTGACTTTC. Translated: CATHSDPGQGASGANVLTF.

This clonotype was seen only a few times. This chain joins TRBV24-1 and TRBJ2-1; 12 bases align to TRBD2. Germline CDR1 and CDR2: KGHDR and SFDVKD. V dropped 4 bases and J dropped 7; count of bases not matched to a gene: 7. This CDR3 spans 16 amino acids. This CDR3 is CATSDRLAGGLNEQFF. DNA of the CDR3: TGTGCCACCAGTGACCGGCTAGCGGGAGGGCTGAATGAGCAGTTCTTC.

The rearrangement uses TRBV29-1 and TRBJ1-4; no firm D call. Looked up from germline, CDR1 is SQVTM and CDR2 is ANQGSEA. V lost 6 bases and J 4 bases, leaving 12 bases between the germline ends. This CDR3 has 13 amino acids. The CDR3 nucleotides read TGCAGCGTGGCCAGGACGGATAATGAAAAACTGTTTTTT. As protein: CSVARTDNEKLFF.

The table lists this clonotype with many counts. This sequence joins TRBV5-1 and TRBJ1-5; D gene unclear. Germline CDR1 and CDR2: SGHRS and YFSETQ. This CDR3 comprises 11 residues. Trimming removed 2 bases at V and 5 bases at J, with 2 bases between. The CDR3 region is CASSLYQPQHF. CDR3 sequence (DNA): TGCGCCAGCAGCTTATATCAGCCCCAGCATTTT.

This clonotype showed up many times. The gene calls are TRBV6-2 or TRBV6-3 and TRBJ2-3; either TRBD1 or TRBD2 may supply D (5 bases each). The V and J ends lost 2 bases and 4 bases respectively, with 13 bases between them. The CDR3 loop spans 15 amino acids. Germline V gives CDR1 MNHEY, CDR2 SVGEGT. In DNA, the CDR3 is TGTGCCAGCAGTTACGGGGCGGGTGGGGCAGATACGCAGTATTTT. It codes for CASSYGAGGADTQYF.

This clonotype was counted many times. This chain links TRBV7-2 with TRBJ1-1; D gene unclear. From germline, CDR1 is SGHTA and CDR2 FQGNSA. This CDR3 has 14 amino acids. The V end lost 3 bases, the J end lost 1 base, and 9 bases lay between the germline ends. DNA of the CDR3: TGTGCCAGCAGCTTCGGCCGATGGAACACTGAAGCTTTCTTT. It yields the protein CASSFGRWNTEAFF.

This clonotype was seen a handful of times. The V call is TRBV27, the J call TRBJ2-5; 7 nucleotides agree with TRBD1. CDR1 MNHEY and CDR2 SMNVEV come from the germline V gene (reference sequence). This CDR3 region has 15 residues. V dropped 3 bases and J dropped 2; count of bases not matched to a gene: 6. CDR3 sequence reads: CASSFRDSRQETQYF. The CDR3 DNA follows: TGTGCCAGCAGTTTCAGGGACAGTCGACAAGAGACCCAGTACTTC.

This clonotype has a count of ten or more. The chain carries TRBV11-2 and TRBJ2-2, with D perhaps matching TRBD2 (6 bases). The CDR3 is 15 residues long. Trimming removed 5 bases at V and 1 base at J, with 11 bases between. Germline values: CDR1 SGHAT, CDR2 FQNNGV. This chain's CDR3 is CASSRRELNTGELFF. CDR3 sequence (DNA): TGTGCCAGCAGCCGGAGGGAGTTGAACACCGGGGAGCTGTTTTTT. Filled out from reference TRBV11-2 and TRBJ2-2, the complete variable domain reads EAGVAQSPRYKIIEKRQSVAFWCNPISGHATLYWYQQILGQGPKLLIQFQNNGVVDDSQLPKDRFSAERLKGVDSTLKIQPAKLEDSAVYLCASSRRELNTGELFFGEGSRLTVL.

This clonotype was observed at least ten times. This chain uses TRBV7-9 with TRBJ1-2, with TRBD1 matching over 10 bases. The V segment lost 1 base and the J segment 7 bases; nucleotides outside the gene matches: 6. The CDR3 contains 15 residues. Germline lookup yields CDR1 SEHNR and CDR2 FQNEAQ (reference sequence). This chain's CDR3 is CASSLGGTGDAGYTF. As DNA, the CDR3 is TGTGCCAGCAGCTTAGGGGGGACAGGGGATGCTGGCTACACCTTC. Full variable domain (outside the CDR3, taken from reference TRBV7-9 and TRBJ1-2): DTGVSQNPRHKITKRGQNVTFRCDPISEHNRLYWYRQTLGQGPEFLTYFQNEAQLEKSRLLSDRFSAERPKGSFSTLEIQRTEQGDSAMYLCASSLGGTGDAGYTFGSGTRLTVV.

This clonotype was seen a few times. J is TRBJ2-1 and V is TRBV5-1; 10 bases map to TRBD2. The CDR3 is made up of 16 amino acids. Germline lookup yields CDR1 SGHRS and CDR2 YFSETQ. J gave up 7 bases and V 0 bases, and 7 bases lay outside the gene matches. The CDR3 coding sequence is TGCGCCAGCAGCTTGGCGCCTAGCGGGAGCCCGAATGAGCAGTTCTTC. It codes for CASSLAPSGSPNEQFF. Based on the CDR3 plus reference TRBV5-1 and TRBJ2-1, the full variable domain is KAGVTQTPRYLIKTRGQQVTLSCSPISGHRSVSWYQQTPGQGLQFLFEYFSETQRNKGNFPGRFSGRQFSNSRSEMNVSTLELGDSALYLCASSLAPSGSPNEQFFGPGTRLTVL.

This clonotype was found many times. The V gene is TRBV28, the J gene TRBJ1-5; D not certain. CDR1 and CDR2 (germline): MDHEN, SYDVKM. The germline V and J ends were trimmed by 7 bases and 4 bases, with 17 bases remaining between them. The CDR3 has 15 residues. The CDR3 loop is CASTPSGLYNQPQHF. The CDR3 region has the DNA TGTGCCAGCACCCCGTCAGGACTGTATAATCAGCCCCAGCATTTT.

This clonotype was seen once. This may be a read error: a much more frequent sequence differs by one nucleotide. The rearrangement joins TRBV6-1 to TRBJ1-5; possibly TRBD1 for D (6 bases). V was cut by 6 bases and J by 3 bases, with 12 bases left in between. Germline V lookup: CDR1 MNHNS, CDR2 SASEGT. The CDR3 covers 14 residues. The CDR3 DNA is TGTGCCAGCAGGTCCGGACAGAACAATCAGCCCCAGCATTTT. Its translation: CASRSGQNNQPQHF.

Comment on this clonotype: A much larger clone lies one base from this, so it may be a read error. The chain links TRBV29-1 to TRBJ2-1; D ambiguous. The CDR3 length is 13 residues. The germline V gene encodes CDR1 SQVTM and CDR2 ANQGSEA. The CDR3 sequence: CSVDEPWGNEQLF. The CDR3 DNA reads as TGCAGCGTTGATGAACCCTGGGGAAATGAGCAGCTCTTC.

The table lists this clonotype with many counts. This chain uses TRBV7-9 with TRBJ2-7, with a possible D match to TRBD2 (6 bases). The ends were cut back, 0 bases at V and 1 base at J, with 7 bases in the middle. From germline, CDR1 is SEHNR and CDR2 FQNEAQ (reference sequence). CDR3 length: 14 residues. This CDR3 reads CASSLASGSYEQYF. As DNA, the CDR3 is TGTGCCAGCAGCTTAGCTAGCGGATCCTACGAGCAGTACTTC.

The CDR3 sequence is CASGLGPLYGYTF. The CDR3 DNA sequence: TGTGCCAGCGGGCTGGGGCCCCTATATGGCTACACCTTC. The V call is TRBV5-6, the J call TRBJ1-2; D might be TRBD1 (5 bases). This CDR3 contains 13 residues. CDR1 and CDR2 from the germline V gene are SGHDT and YYEEEE. V was shortened by 7 bases and J by 5 bases, with 15 bases between the two germline ends.

This chain uses TRBV28 with TRBJ2-2; 10 nucleotides match TRBD1. J gave up 8 bases and V 6 bases, and 3 bases lay outside the gene matches. The germline V gene encodes CDR1 MDHEN and CDR2 SYDVKM. The length of the CDR3 is 13 residues. Here the CDR3 DNA reads TGTGCCAGCAGGACAGGGGGCCAAGGGGAGCTGTTTTTT. This codes for CASRTGGQGELFF. Full variable domain (rest looked up from reference TRBV28 and TRBJ2-2): DVKVTQSSRYLVKRTGEKVFLECVQDMDHENMFWYRQDPGLGLRLIYFSYDVKMKEKGDIPEGYSVSREKKERFSLILESASTNQTSMYLCASRTGGQGELFFGEGSRLTVL.

This clonotype was counted many times. The J gene is TRBJ2-7, the V gene TRBV6-1, with 9 bases identical to TRBD2. The CDR3 is 15 amino acids. Germline CDR1 is MNHNS and CDR2 is SASEGT. V lost 7 bases and J lost 2; bases outside the gene matches: 9. The CDR3, as DNA: TGTGCCAGCACCAAGGGGCTAGCGGGAACCTACGAGCAGTACTTC. It yields the protein CASTKGLAGTYEQYF.

This chain connects TRBV28 to TRBJ2-7, with D possibly TRBD2 on 6 matching bases. This CDR3 is built from 13 residues. V lost 10 bases to trimming and J lost 7 bases, with 20 bases between them. CDR1 is MDHEN, CDR2 SYDVKM, per germline. The DNA for the CDR3 is TGTGCCACCCATAGCGGAGATTTAGGGGAGCAGTACTTC. Protein sequence: CATHSGDLGEQYF.

The chain carries TRBV9 and TRBJ2-1; 13 positions match TRBD2. Germline CDR1 is SGDLS and CDR2 is YYNGEE. The CDR3 has 17 residues. The ends lost 3 bases at V and 10 bases at J; junction bases unmatched: 13. This CDR3 is CASSARTSGSRGTEQFF. The CDR3 region has the DNA TGTGCCAGCAGCGCCAGGACTAGCGGGAGCAGAGGGACGGAGCAGTTCTTC.

In its sample, this clonotype was seen many times. The chain recombines TRBV5-1 with TRBJ1-1, with 7 bases fitting TRBD1. The CDR3 has 15 residues. V shed 1 base, J shed 4 bases, and the junction held 7 bases outside the gene matches. CDR1 and CDR2 (germline): SGHRS, YFSETQ. The CDR3 reads CASSLTGQAPTEAFF. CDR3 nucleotides: TGCGCCAGCAGCTTGACCGGACAGGCCCCCACTGAAGCTTTCTTT.